The clone carrying this TCR beta chain has a handful of counts. Its antigen remains unidentified. The PCR made use of 60 Vbeta and 13 Jbeta primers. Measured with immunoSEQ multiplex PCR; TCRdb has only the in-frame clones, and not every one. This table holds tens of thousands of clones, roughly 60% found once. The entry originates in a study of cytomegalovirus exposure and HLA in healthy donors. Study at large: Sequencing of 150 million to 200 million T cells in an earlier analysis found around 100 million unique TCR beta sequences.

This CDR3 is 14 amino acids long. From germline, CDR1 is SGHVS and CDR2 FQNEAQ. V trimming: 7 bases; J trimming: 7 bases; junction bases outside the gene matches: 9. Whole-study results and caveats: A link between a missense DCLRE1C variant and TCR beta V- and J-gene trimming emerged from a later analysis.

CMV serostatus was not recorded for this donor. The sequence was obtained from a human donor in good health. Sequencing was performed on PBMCs. The chain joins TRBV7-8 to TRBJ1-4, with 7 bases aligning to TRBD1. The CDR3 bases are TGTGCCAGCACCAATATGTACAGGGGTGAAAAACTGTTTTTT. The encoded protein is CASTNMYRGEKLFF. Full variable domain (missing parts from reference TRBV7-8 and TRBJ1-4): GAGVSQSPRYKVAKRGQDVALRCDPISGHVSLFWYQQALGQGPEFLTYFQNEAQLDKSGLPSDRFFAERPEGSVSTLKIQRTQQEDSAVYLCASTNMYRGEKLFFGSGTQLSVL.